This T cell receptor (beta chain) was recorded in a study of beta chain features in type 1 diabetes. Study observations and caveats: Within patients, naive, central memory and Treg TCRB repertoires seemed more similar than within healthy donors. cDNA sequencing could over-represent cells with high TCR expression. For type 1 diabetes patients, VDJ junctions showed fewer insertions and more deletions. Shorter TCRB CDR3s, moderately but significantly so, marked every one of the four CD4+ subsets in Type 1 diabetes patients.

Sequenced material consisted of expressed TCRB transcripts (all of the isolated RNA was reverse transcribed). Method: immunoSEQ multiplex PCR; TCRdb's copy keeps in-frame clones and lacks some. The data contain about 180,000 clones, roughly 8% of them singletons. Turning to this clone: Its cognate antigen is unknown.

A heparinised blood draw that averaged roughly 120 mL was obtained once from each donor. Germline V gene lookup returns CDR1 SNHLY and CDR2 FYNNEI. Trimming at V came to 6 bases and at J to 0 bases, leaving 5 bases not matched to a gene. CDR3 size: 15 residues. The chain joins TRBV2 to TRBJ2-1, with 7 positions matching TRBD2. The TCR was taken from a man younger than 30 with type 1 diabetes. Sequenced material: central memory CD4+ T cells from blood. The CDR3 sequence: CASSGAGASYNEQFF. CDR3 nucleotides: TGTGCCAGCAGCGGGGCGGGAGCCTCCTACAATGAGCAGTTCTTC.